The sequence of this T cell receptor beta chain was determined in a study of T cell responses to AZD1222 COVID-19 vaccine. V lost 4 bases and J lost 0; bases outside the gene matches: 8. The CDR3 sequence is 17 residues long. Looked up from germline, CDR1 is SEHNR and CDR2 is FQNEAQ (reference sequence). TCRdb's table, derived via immunoSEQ multiplex PCR, lists solely in-frame clones and lacks some. Of fewer than 110,000 clones listed, nearly 90% are singletons. This specimen was peripheral blood, taken 28 days after the second AZD1222 dose. The V call is TRBV7-9, the J call TRBJ2-5; 10 positions agree with TRBD2. The receptor comes from an adult who received the AZD1222 COVID-19 vaccine. The CDR3: CASSSTEGTSDQETQYF. CDR3 nucleotide sequence: TGTGCCAGCAGCTCGACGGAGGGGACTAGCGACCAAGAGACCCAGTACTTC.